These T cell receptor beta chains were read from a single sample in a study of T cell responses to AZD1222 COVID-19 vaccine. The repertoire was sequenced with immunoSEQ multiplex PCR; TCRdb's copy has only in-frame clones and lacks some. The sample includes about 59,000 clones, 89% of them seen just once. This specimen consisted of peripheral blood, obtained 28 days after the second AZD1222 dose. All receptors come from an adult who received the AZD1222 COVID-19 vaccine. The CDR3 runs from the conserved cysteine through the conserved F or W. Each record gives: D gene, clone size, V gene, J gene, CDR3 DNA, CDR3 protein. A D gene is named only where the DNA matches it firmly. A row's size may be missing; if present it is once, few, many or a size class.

D gene: -; clone size: -; V gene: TRBV7-6; J gene: TRBJ2-1; CDR3 DNA: TGTGCCAGCAGCCAACAGGCTGGCTCCTACAATGAGCAGTTCTTC; CDR3 protein: CASSQQAGSYNEQFF
D gene: -; clone size: once; V gene: TRBV7-8; J gene: TRBJ2-5; CDR3 DNA: TGTGCCAGCAGCTCTTTCGGACTACAAGAGACCCAGTACTTC; CDR3 protein: CASSSFGLQETQYF
D gene: TRBD1; clone size: -; V gene: TRBV5-4; J gene: TRBJ1-4; CDR3 DNA: TGTGCCAGCAGCTTGCAGGGGGCGTTTTCTAATGAAAAACTGTTTTTT; CDR3 protein: CASSLQGAFSNEKLFF
D gene: TRBD2; clone size: -; V gene: TRBV7-7; J gene: TRBJ2-5; CDR3 DNA: TGTGCTAGCAGCTTGTGGAGCGGGGGGGCAGAGACCCAGTACTTC; CDR3 protein: CASSLWSGGAETQYF
D gene: TRBD1; clone size: -; V gene: TRBV19; J gene: TRBJ1-4; CDR3 DNA: TGTGCCAGTAGTATCTTCTACAGGGGTGGGGAAAAACTGTTTTTT; CDR3 protein: CASSIFYRGGEKLFF
D gene: -; clone size: few; V gene: TRBV5-1; J gene: TRBJ2-2; CDR3 DNA: TGCGCCAGCAGCTTCCCCCAGGGGCTCACCGGGGAGCTGTTTTTT; CDR3 protein: CASSFPQGLTGELFF
D gene: -; clone size: -; V gene: TRBV10-1; J gene: TRBJ2-7; CDR3 DNA: TGCGCCAGCAGTGAATCAGGGCGACCCTACGAGCAGTACTTC; CDR3 protein: CASSESGRPYEQYF
D gene: -; clone size: -; V gene: TRBV12-3/TRBV12-4; J gene: TRBJ2-5; CDR3 DNA: TGTGCCAGCAGTTTAAAAGAGACCCAGTACTTC; CDR3 protein: CASSLKETQYF
D gene: -; clone size: -; V gene: TRBV6-5; J gene: TRBJ1-1; CDR3 DNA: TGTGCCAGCAGTTACTCGGTTTATACCTTGAACACTGAAGCTTTCTTT; CDR3 protein: CASSYSVYTLNTEAFF
D gene: -; clone size: once; V gene: TRBV19; J gene: TRBJ2-7; CDR3 DNA: TGTGCCAGTAGTATAGAGGCCTTCTACGAGCAGTACTTC; CDR3 protein: CASSIEAFYEQYF
D gene: TRBD1; clone size: -; V gene: TRBV29-1; J gene: TRBJ1-1; CDR3 DNA: TGCAGCGTTGAGGTTGAGGGACAGGGAAGAGTTTTCTTT; CDR3 protein: CSVEVEGQGRVFF
D gene: TRBD2; clone size: -; V gene: TRBV9; J gene: TRBJ2-3; CDR3 DNA: TGTGCCAGCAGCGTAGTTCGGGCAAGCGGGGGGGATGGTAGCACAGATACGCAGTATTTT; CDR3 protein: CASSVVRASGGDGSTDTQYF
D gene: TRBD2; clone size: -; V gene: TRBV19; J gene: TRBJ2-1; CDR3 DNA: TGTGCCAGTAGTTCGGGACTAGCTTGGGATGAGCAGTTCTTC; CDR3 protein: CASSSGLAWDEQFF
D gene: -; clone size: -; V gene: TRBV6-2/TRBV6-3; J gene: TRBJ2-3; CDR3 DNA: TGTGCCAGCAGTGTCCGGGCCCCAAGTAGTACGCAGTATTTT; CDR3 protein: CASSVRAPSSTQYF
D gene: -; clone size: -; V gene: TRBV19; J gene: TRBJ1-6; CDR3 DNA: TGTGCCAGTAGTATGGGGCACGGGGGGACTTCACCCCTCCACTTT; CDR3 protein: CASSMGHGGTSPLHF
D gene: TRBD1; clone size: few; V gene: TRBV4-3; J gene: TRBJ2-2; CDR3 DNA: TGCGCCAGCAGCCACCCACCGGGACAGGGGTCCGGGGAGCTGTTTTTT; CDR3 protein: CASSHPPGQGSGELFF
D gene: -; clone size: -; V gene: TRBV6-6; J gene: TRBJ2-5; CDR3 DNA: TGTGCCAGCAGTTCATATAGCAGCCAAGAGACCCAGTACTTC; CDR3 protein: CASSSYSSQETQYF
D gene: -; clone size: -; V gene: TRBV6-5; J gene: TRBJ1-5; CDR3 DNA: TGTGCCACCGTTCGAGCTGAAGGGGGGACTCAGCCCCAGCATTTT; CDR3 protein: CATVRAEGGTQPQHF
D gene: TRBD2; clone size: -; V gene: TRBV19; J gene: TRBJ2-1; CDR3 DNA: TGTGCCAGTAGAAATCGGGAGGAAGGGAATGAGCAGTTCTTC; CDR3 protein: CASRNREEGNEQFF
D gene: -; clone size: -; V gene: TRBV9; J gene: TRBJ1-2; CDR3 DNA: TGTGCCAGCAGCGTAGATCCAGGGGACTATGGCTACACCTTC; CDR3 protein: CASSVDPGDYGYTF
D gene: -; clone size: -; V gene: TRBV9; J gene: TRBJ2-7; CDR3 DNA: TGTGCCAGCTCCCTAGGGGACTCCTCCTACGAGCAGTACTTC; CDR3 protein: CASSLGDSSYEQYF
D gene: -; clone size: once; V gene: TRBV10-3; J gene: TRBJ1-4; CDR3 DNA: TGTGCCATCAGACAGACGCCCGATGAAAAACTGTTTTTT; CDR3 protein: CAIRQTPDEKLFF
D gene: TRBD2; clone size: -; V gene: TRBV18; J gene: TRBJ2-2; CDR3 DNA: TGTGCCAGCTCACTTGGTCTAGCGGGGAACACCGGGGAGCTGTTTTTT; CDR3 protein: CASSLGLAGNTGELFF
D gene: -; clone size: -; V gene: TRBV7-2; J gene: TRBJ2-7; CDR3 DNA: TGTGCCAGCAGGGAACTAGCTGCCTACGAGCAGTACTTC; CDR3 protein: CASRELAAYEQYF
D gene: -; clone size: -; V gene: TRBV5-6; J gene: TRBJ2-1; CDR3 DNA: TGTGCCAGCAGCTTTAACAATGAGCAGTTCTTC; CDR3 protein: CASSFNNEQFF
D gene: -; clone size: -; V gene: TRBV9; J gene: TRBJ2-2; CDR3 DNA: TGTGCCAGCAGCGGACAGGTCAATCGCGGGGAGCTGTTTTTT; CDR3 protein: CASSGQVNRGELFF
D gene: -; clone size: -; V gene: TRBV9; J gene: TRBJ2-7; CDR3 DNA: TGTGCCAGCAGCTCTTTCGGAGGGGACGAGCAGTACTTC; CDR3 protein: CASSSFGGDEQYF
D gene: TRBD1; clone size: -; V gene: TRBV24-1; J gene: TRBJ1-5; CDR3 DNA: TGTGCCACCAGTGATGCGGGACAGAATCAGCCCCAGCATTTT; CDR3 protein: CATSDAGQNQPQHF
D gene: -; clone size: -; V gene: TRBV2; J gene: TRBJ2-5; CDR3 DNA: TGTGCCAGCAGTGTTAGGGGTTCTGGGGAGACCCAGTACTTC; CDR3 protein: CASSVRGSGETQYF
D gene: -; clone size: once; V gene: TRBV14; J gene: TRBJ1-2; CDR3 DNA: TGTGCCAGCAGCCATAGCAGAAACTATGGCTACACCTTC; CDR3 protein: CASSHSRNYGYTF
D gene: TRBD2; clone size: -; V gene: TRBV5-1; J gene: TRBJ2-1; CDR3 DNA: TGCGCCAGCAGCTTGGGACTAGCGGGCTACAATGAGCAGTTCTTC; CDR3 protein: CASSLGLAGYNEQFF
D gene: TRBD2; clone size: -; V gene: TRBV5-3; J gene: TRBJ2-7; CDR3 DNA: TGTGCCAGAAGCTTGTTGCGGGAGGGTTCCTACGAGCAGTACTTC; CDR3 protein: CARSLLREGSYEQYF
D gene: -; clone size: -; V gene: TRBV28; J gene: TRBJ1-4; CDR3 DNA: TGTGCCAGCAGTTCGGGGGCGGCAGGGAATGAAAAACTGTTTTTT; CDR3 protein: CASSSGAAGNEKLFF
D gene: -; clone size: -; V gene: TRBV30; J gene: TRBJ1-1; CDR3 DNA: TGTGCCTGGAGATATCAAGAGAACACTGAAGCTTTCTTT; CDR3 protein: CAWRYQENTEAFF
D gene: -; clone size: -; V gene: TRBV5-4; J gene: TRBJ2-6; CDR3 DNA: TGTGCCAGCAGCTTGAACCCAGGGGCGAACTCTGGGGCCAACGTCCTGACTTTC; CDR3 protein: CASSLNPGANSGANVLTF
D gene: TRBD1; clone size: -; V gene: TRBV11-2; J gene: TRBJ2-7; CDR3 DNA: TGTGCCAGCAGCCTGCGGGACAGGGGTACCGAGCAGTACTTC; CDR3 protein: CASSLRDRGTEQYF
D gene: -; clone size: -; V gene: TRBV14; J gene: TRBJ1-6; CDR3 DNA: TGTGCCAGCAGCCAAGTCCCACAGGCCCTTAATTCACCCCTCCACTTT; CDR3 protein: CASSQVPQALNSPLHF
D gene: -; clone size: -; V gene: TRBV24-1; J gene: TRBJ2-5; CDR3 DNA: TGTGCCACCAGGATTTACCCCCCCCCTAGCGCCCTCCAAGAGACCCAGTACTTC; CDR3 protein: CATRIYPPPSALQETQYF
D gene: -; clone size: -; V gene: TRBV7-2; J gene: TRBJ2-3; CDR3 DNA: TGTGCCAGCAGCTTAAGGCAGGGTGTTGATACGCAGTATTTT; CDR3 protein: CASSLRQGVDTQYF
D gene: -; clone size: -; V gene: TRBV6-5; J gene: TRBJ2-7; CDR3 DNA: TGTGCCAGCAGTTACTCGGGCAGGAACTCCTACGAGCAGTACTTC; CDR3 protein: CASSYSGRNSYEQYF
D gene: TRBD1; clone size: -; V gene: TRBV27; J gene: TRBJ2-3; CDR3 DNA: TGTGCCAGCAGTTTACGTGGGACAGCGAGGCCCGCAGATACGCAGTATTTT; CDR3 protein: CASSLRGTARPADTQYF
D gene: TRBD2; clone size: -; V gene: TRBV18; J gene: TRBJ2-1; CDR3 DNA: TGTGCCAGCTCACCACCGGGACTAGCGGGGGGGCCAGGGTACAATGAGCAGTTCTTC; CDR3 protein: CASSPPGLAGGPGYNEQFF
D gene: -; clone size: few; V gene: TRBV10-3; J gene: TRBJ1-2; CDR3 DNA: TGTGCCATCAATCGTGCAGGACAACTGAACTATGGCTACACCTTC; CDR3 protein: CAINRAGQLNYGYTF
D gene: -; clone size: -; V gene: TRBV10-2; J gene: TRBJ1-1; CDR3 DNA: TGCGCCAGCAGGGGGCAGGGCCCACAGAACACTGAAGCTTTCTTT; CDR3 protein: CASRGQGPQNTEAFF
D gene: -; clone size: -; V gene: TRBV6-5; J gene: TRBJ1-6; CDR3 DNA: TGTGCCAGCGGGAGACAGTTTTATAATTCACCCCTCCACTTT; CDR3 protein: CASGRQFYNSPLHF
D gene: TRBD2; clone size: -; V gene: TRBV11-2; J gene: TRBJ2-7; CDR3 DNA: TGTGCCAGCAGCTTAAGGTCAGCGGGAGGCCCCTACGAGCAGTACTTC; CDR3 protein: CASSLRSAGGPYEQYF
D gene: -; clone size: once; V gene: TRBV6-5; J gene: TRBJ1-1; CDR3 DNA: TGTGCCAGCACGTCAAGACCTCTAAACACTGAAGCTTTCTTT; CDR3 protein: CASTSRPLNTEAFF
D gene: -; clone size: -; V gene: TRBV28; J gene: TRBJ2-1; CDR3 DNA: TGTGCCAGCAGAACCGCAGCCGCGAGCTCCTACAATGAGCAGTTCTTC; CDR3 protein: CASRTAAASSYNEQFF
D gene: TRBD1; clone size: -; V gene: TRBV4-2; J gene: TRBJ1-1; CDR3 DNA: TGTGCCAGCAGCCAAGTCACAGGGGTAACTGAAGCTTTCTTT; CDR3 protein: CASSQVTGVTEAFF
D gene: -; clone size: -; V gene: TRBV19; J gene: TRBJ2-5; CDR3 DNA: TGTGCCAGTAGTAAATGGACGGAGACCCAGTACTTC; CDR3 protein: CASSKWTETQYF
D gene: -; clone size: once; V gene: TRBV6-5; J gene: TRBJ2-7; CDR3 DNA: TGTGCCACCCCTGATACGTGGGGTCGACGGCGGGAGCAGTACTTC; CDR3 protein: CATPDTWGRRREQYF
D gene: -; clone size: -; V gene: TRBV28; J gene: TRBJ1-2; CDR3 DNA: TGTGCCAGCAGTGGATTCCAGGGGTTCTATGGCTACACCTTC; CDR3 protein: CASSGFQGFYGYTF
D gene: -; clone size: -; V gene: TRBV7-6; J gene: TRBJ2-2; CDR3 DNA: TGTGCCAGCAGCCCGGTCGCCAGCGGCGAACCGAACACCGGGGAGCTGTTTTTT; CDR3 protein: CASSPVASGEPNTGELFF
D gene: -; clone size: -; V gene: TRBV12-3/TRBV12-4; J gene: TRBJ1-6; CDR3 DNA: TGTGCCAGCAGTTTACCAGGAAATTCACCCCTCCACTTT; CDR3 protein: CASSLPGNSPLHF